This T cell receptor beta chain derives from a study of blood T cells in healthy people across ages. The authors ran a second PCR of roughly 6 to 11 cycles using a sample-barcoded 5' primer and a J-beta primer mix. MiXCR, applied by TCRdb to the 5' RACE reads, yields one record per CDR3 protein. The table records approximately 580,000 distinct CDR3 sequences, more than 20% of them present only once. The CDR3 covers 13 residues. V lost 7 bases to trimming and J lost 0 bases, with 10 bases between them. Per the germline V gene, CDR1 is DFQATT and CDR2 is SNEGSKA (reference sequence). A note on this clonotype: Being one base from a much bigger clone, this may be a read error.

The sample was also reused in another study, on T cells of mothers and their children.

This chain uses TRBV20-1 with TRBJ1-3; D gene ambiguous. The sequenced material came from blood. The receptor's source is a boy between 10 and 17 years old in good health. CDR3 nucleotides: TGCAGTGTCCTTGAGGACTCTGGAAACACCATATATTTT. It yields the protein CSVLEDSGNTIYF.